A selection of T cell receptor beta chains follows, all from one sample in a study of T-cell reconstitution after alpha-beta-depleted transplantation in children. TCRdb called the PCR reads again in MiXCR, with one record for every CDR3 protein. The top ten hold about 5% of the sample, which has about 250,000 distinct CDR3 sequences, 20% to 30% seen once. The sequences come from PBMCs, mostly from graft donor cells, collected 360 days after TCRalphabeta/CD19-depleted stem cell transplant. Receptor source: a female patient aged 2-9 years who had a stem cell transplant for congenital amegakaryocytic thrombocytopenia, so the T cells may come from the graft donor. CDR3s include the opening cysteine and the closing phenylalanine or tryptophan. The D gene is left open where the match is weak. Clone size is stated in some rows and not others, as once, few, many or a class when expanded.

J	size	D	V	DNA	CDR3
TRBJ1-5	few	NA	TRBV4-3	TGCGCCAGCAGCCAGTCACATGGAAATCAGCCCCAGCATTTT	CASSQSHGNQPQHF
TRBJ2-1	NA	NA	TRBV5-1	TGCGCCAGCAGCTTGGCCGGGACGGGGGCGAGCTCCTACAATGAGCAGTTCTTC	CASSLAGTGASSYNEQFF
TRBJ2-2	NA	NA	TRBV6-1	TGTGCCAGCAGTGACCGGGAAATACACACCGGGGAGCTGTTTTTT	CASSDREIHTGELFF
TRBJ1-5	NA	TRBD1	TRBV5-1	TGCGCCAGCAGCTTGGGGACAGGGGAGGATCAGCCCCAGCATTTT	CASSLGTGEDQPQHF
TRBJ1-3	few	NA	TRBV7-6	TGTGCCAGCAGCTTAGCAGGGCCGAGCTCTGGAAACACCATATATTTT	CASSLAGPSSGNTIYF
TRBJ2-7	NA	NA	TRBV28	TGTGCCAGCAGTTTACTCTCGAGGGAGCAGTACTTC	CASSLLSREQYF
TRBJ2-1	few	NA	TRBV5-1	TGCGCCAGCAGCTTGGGGGTAGTCGGATACAATGAGCAGTTCTTC	CASSLGVVGYNEQFF
TRBJ1-3	few	TRBD1	TRBV7-9	TGTGCCAGCAGCCAAACAGGGGGAGGAAACACCATATATTTT	CASSQTGGGNTIYF
TRBJ1-1	many	TRBD1	TRBV2	TGTGCCAGCAGCGAGGGACAGATGAACACTGAAGCTTTCTTT	CASSEGQMNTEAFF
TRBJ2-2	NA	NA	TRBV23-1	NA	CASSPIGPERTPGSCFF
TRBJ2-7	NA	NA	TRBV11-2	TGTGCCAGCAGCCCGAGACGGACGGGCTACGAGCAGTACTTC	CASSPRRTGYEQYF
TRBJ2-7	NA	TRBD1	TRBV29-1	TGCAGCGTTGGACGGACAGGGTCCCCCTACGAGCAGTACTTC	CSVGRTGSPYEQYF
TRBJ2-5	NA	NA	TRBV7-2	TGTGCCAGCAGCCGAGGACAGAGAGAGACCCAGTACTTC	CASSRGQRETQYF
TRBJ2-5	NA	NA	TRBV3-1	TGTGCCAGCAGCCAAAATACTCGTGGTTCTTGGGAGACCCAGTACTTC	CASSQNTRGSWETQYF
TRBJ2-7	NA	TRBD2	TRBV5-1	TGCGCCAGCAGCTTAATCGGACTAGCGGGATTACCCACCCTGCAGTACTTC	CASSLIGLAGLPTLQYF
TRBJ1-3	many	NA	TRBV12-3/TRBV12-4	TGTGCCAGCAGTTTAGGAAACACCATATATTTT	CASSLGNTIYF
TRBJ2-2	many	NA	TRBV5-1	TGCGCCAGCAGGAGGGTGAACACCGGGGAGCTGTTTTTT	CASRRVNTGELFF
TRBJ2-1	many	TRBD2	TRBV12-3/TRBV12-4	TGTGCCAGCAGTCCAGGACTAGCGGTCTACAATGAGCAGTTCTTC	CASSPGLAVYNEQFF
TRBJ2-1	NA	TRBD2	TRBV20-1	TGCAGTGCGGAGACAGCGGGGGGGTACAATGAGCAGTTCTTC	CSAETAGGYNEQFF
TRBJ2-2	NA	NA	TRBV3-1	TGTGCCAGCAGCCAACAAAGTCACACCGGGGAGCTGTTTTTT	CASSQQSHTGELFF